The clone carrying this T cell receptor (beta chain) was seen once. The data are from a study of cytomegalovirus exposure and HLA in healthy donors. Here immunoSEQ multiplex PCR was the method, and the copy in TCRdb shows in-frame clones only, minus some. The repertoire holds hundreds of thousands of clones, approximately 90% seen once, with about 0.8% in the top ten. The ends were cut back, 5 bases at V and 8 bases at J, with 18 bases in the middle. This CDR3 contains 14 residues. CDR1 and CDR2 from the germline V gene are MDHEN and SYDVKM. J is TRBJ1-1 and V is TRBV28; a weak D match, TRBD1 (5 bases). The origin of this receptor is a woman between 18 and 29 years old in good health and CMV-seronegative. What was sequenced was PBMCs. The chain's CDR3 is CASSPRWGRTEAFF. The CDR3 DNA reads as TGTGCCAGCAGTCCGCGGTGGGGCAGGACAGAAGCTTTCTTT.